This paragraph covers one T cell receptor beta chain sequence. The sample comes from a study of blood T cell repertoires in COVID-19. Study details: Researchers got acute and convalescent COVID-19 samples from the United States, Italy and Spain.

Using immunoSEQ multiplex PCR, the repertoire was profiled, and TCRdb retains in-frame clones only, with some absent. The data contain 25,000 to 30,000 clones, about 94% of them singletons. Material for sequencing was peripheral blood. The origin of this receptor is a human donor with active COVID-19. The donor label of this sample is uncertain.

The CDR3 nucleotides are TGCGCCAGCAGCCAAAGCCCAAACTCGGATACGCAGTATTTT. Protein: CASSQSPNSDTQYF. This sequence joins TRBV4-3 and TRBJ2-3; D gene uncertain. The CDR3 runs 14 residues. Trimming took off 2 bases at V and 6 bases at J, with 12 bases between the two ends. Germline V gene lookup returns CDR1 LGHNA and CDR2 YSLEER.